In its sample, the clone carrying this T cell receptor (beta chain) was seen a few times. The antigen remains undetermined. This CDR3 is 12 amino acids long. The V and J ends lost 3 bases and 4 bases respectively, with 7 bases between them. Germline V gene sequence: CDR1 SGDLS, CDR2 YYNGEE. These data are taken from a study of identical twins. Whole-study findings and limits: Recombination models fit unrelated individuals' TCR alpha sharing but underestimated twins'.

TCRdb called the 5' RACE reads again in MiXCR, with one record for every CDR3 protein. The repertoire holds roughly 770,000 distinct CDR3 sequences, with 15% to 20% as singletons. These data were likewise used in another study, on T cells expressing NK-cell markers. This second report adds: The contribution of dominant NKG2C+ clonotypes to CD8+ T cells in roughly six donors was 1.0-7.0%. The study did not resolve the HCMV specificity of expanded NKG2C+ T cell clones.

The chain carries TRBV9 and TRBJ1-1; D is uncertain. The TCR originated in a woman aged 18-29 years in good health. The specimen was PBMCs. The CDR3 loop is CASSGGVTEAFF. As DNA, the CDR3 is TGTGCCAGCAGCGGTGGGGTCACTGAAGCTTTCTTT. Together with reference TRBV9 and TRBJ1-1, the CDR3 gives the full variable domain: DSGVTQTPKHLITATGQRVTLRCSPRSGDLSVYWYQQSLDQGLQFLIQYYNGEERAKGNILERFSAQQFPDLHSELNLSSLELGDSALYFCASSGGVTEAFFGQGTRLTVV.